This passage covers 30 T cell receptor beta chains from one sample sequenced in a study of blood T cell repertoires in COVID-19. Sequencing was performed with immunoSEQ multiplex PCR; in TCRdb, only in-frame clones are kept and a portion is missing. This table holds over 600,000 clones, 70% to 90% found once. Sequenced material: peripheral blood. Receptor source: a woman aged 18-29 years with acute or convalescent COVID-19.

The chain links TRBV24-1 to TRBJ1-2; no clear D gene. The CDR3 contains 14 residues. CDR1 is KGHDR, CDR2 SFDVKD, per germline. The V end was cut by 1 base, the J end by 7 bases, with 12 bases between. The CDR3 loop is CATSDLRAPGGYTF. CDR3 bases: TGTGCCACCAGTGATTTACGAGCACCGGGTGGCTACACCTTC.

The chain uses TRBV4-1 and TRBJ1-5; D uncertain. This CDR3 region has 14 residues. V gave up 6 bases and J gave up 1 base, with 10 bases separating them. Germline V CDR1 and CDR2: MGHRA, YSYEKL. CDR3 bases: TGCGCCAGCAGTAGAATTTGGAGCAATCAGCCCCAGCATTTT. Amino acids: CASSRIWSNQPQHF.

V and J are TRBV6-1 and TRBJ1-2, with D possibly TRBD1 on 5 matching bases. Trimming removed 1 base from V and 8 bases from J, with 23 bases in between. The CDR3 extends over 17 amino acids. The V gene's germline CDR1 is MNHNS and CDR2 SASEGT. The CDR3 DNA sequence: TGTGCCAGCAGTGAAGAGTTTACTAAGGGGCTGAGGTGGGGCTACACCTTC. Translated: CASSEEFTKGLRWGYTF.

The V and J genes are TRBV6-5 and TRBJ1-3; a weak D match, TRBD1 (6 bases). CDR1 and CDR2 from the germline V gene are MNHEY and SVGAGI. The CDR3 has 15 amino acids. The V end lost 6 bases, the J end lost 1 base, and 13 bases lay between the germline ends. In DNA, the CDR3 is TGTGCCAGCAGCCAACAGGGCTCTTCTGGAAACACCATATATTTT. Translation gives CASSQQGSSGNTIYF.

V is TRBV6-2 or TRBV6-3 and J is TRBJ1-6; 9 bases agree with TRBD1. CDR1 and CDR2 from the germline V gene are MNHEY and SVGEGT. Trimming cost V 5 bases and J 8 bases; bases outside gene matches: 7. CDR3 length: 15 residues. The CDR3 nucleotides read TGTGCCAGCAGTCCATACAGGGGGCCCCATTCACCCCTCCACTTT. The encoded protein is CASSPYRGPHSPLHF.

J is TRBJ2-1 and V is TRBV5-1; 7 bases are a match to TRBD1. In germline, CDR1 is SGHRS, CDR2 YFSETQ. This CDR3 is built from 17 residues. The J segment lost 6 bases and the V segment lost 4 bases, leaving 16 bases of the junction unmatched. The CDR3 bases are TGCGCCAGCAGCGGGATACAGGGGCTGGGAACCCTCAATGAGCAGTTCTTC. As protein: CASSGIQGLGTLNEQFF.

This chain joins TRBV5-1 and TRBJ1-1; the match to TRBD1 covers 7 bases. The CDR3 contains 15 residues. V was pared by 4 bases and J by 10 bases, with 16 bases of the junction left unmatched. CDR1 is SGHRS and CDR2 is YFSETQ in the germline V gene. CDR3 protein: CASSAFLGQENSAFF. The CDR3 bases are TGCGCCAGCAGCGCTTTTCTTGGACAGGAGAACTCAGCTTTCTTT.

V is TRBV9 and J is TRBJ2-1, with 14 nucleotides matching TRBD2. The junction had 4 bases not matched to a gene; V was cut back by 4 bases and J by 7 bases. The CDR3 has 15 amino acids. Looked up from germline, CDR1 is SGDLS and CDR2 is YYNGEE. This CDR3 reads CASSQTSGGANEQFF. The CDR3, as DNA: TGTGCCAGCAGCCAGACTAGCGGGGGGGCGAATGAGCAGTTCTTC.

This clone was found a few times. The V call is TRBV5-1, the J call TRBJ1-1, with 8 bases aligning to TRBD1. The CDR3 has 18 amino acids. Per germline, CDR1 SGHRS and CDR2 YFSETQ. J gave up 5 bases and V 3 bases, and 18 bases lay outside the gene matches. CDR3 nucleotides: TGCGCCAGCAGCTCGATACCTTCGGACAGGGCAGGGGGGACTGAAGCTTTCTTT. It specifies CASSSIPSDRAGGTEAFF.

The chain carries TRBV10-3 and TRBJ1-2; D may be TRBD1 (5 bases). The V end was cut by 5 bases, the J end by 3 bases, with 13 bases between. The CDR3 spans 14 residues. CDR1 and CDR2 (germline): ENHRY, SYGVKD. Here the CDR3 DNA reads TGTGCCATCAGTAGTTACGGGGGGGACTATGGCTACACCTTC. The encoded protein is CAISSYGGDYGYTF.

The rearrangement uses TRBV11-2 and TRBJ2-7; a weak D match, TRBD1 (5 bases). Trimming removed 1 base from V and 0 bases from J, with 13 bases in between. Germline V gene lookup returns CDR1 SGHAT and CDR2 FQNNGV. The CDR3 extends over 16 amino acids. The CDR3 DNA follows: TGTGCCAGCAGCTTAGGCCAGGGTTACTTCTCCTACGAGCAGTACTTC. Its protein is CASSLGQGYFSYEQYF. Full variable domain (outside the CDR3, taken from reference TRBV11-2 and TRBJ2-7): EAGVAQSPRYKIIEKRQSVAFWCNPISGHATLYWYQQILGQGPKLLIQFQNNGVVDDSQLPKDRFSAERLKGVDSTLKIQPAKLEDSAVYLCASSLGQGYFSYEQYFGPGTRLTVT.

Only a few counts were recorded for this clone. The chain combines TRBV25-1 with TRBJ1-2, with D hard to call. Germline V gene sequence: CDR1 MGHDK, CDR2 SYGVNS. Between the trimmed V and J ends, which lost 5 bases and 6 bases, there was a span of 13 bases. The CDR3 runs to 13 residues. The CDR3 sequence: CASSRVGYHGYTF. The CDR3 region has the DNA TGTGCCAGCAGTCGGGTCGGATACCATGGCTACACCTTC.

The V call is TRBV9, the J call TRBJ2-1; tentatively, D is TRBD2 (6 bases). The CDR3 totals 15 residues. V lost 8 bases and J 0 bases, leaving 15 bases between the germline ends. The germline V gene encodes CDR1 SGDLS and CDR2 YYNGEE. In DNA, the CDR3 is TGTGCCAGTAGCTCTAGCGTCAGCTCCTACAATGAGCAGTTCTTC. Translating gives CASSSSVSSYNEQFF.

V is TRBV27 and J is TRBJ1-6; tentative D call: TRBD1 (5 bases). CDR3 size: 14 residues. Trimming shortened V by 6 bases and J by 11 bases, and 17 bases separated the two germline ends. Germline lookup yields CDR1 MNHEY and CDR2 SMNVEV (reference sequence). For the CDR3, the DNA is TGTGCCAGCAGGGTCGGGGGGTTCGGTGCACCCCTCCACTTT. This sequence encodes CASRVGGFGAPLHF.

This clone has more than one count but fewer than ten. The chain joins TRBV5-4 to TRBJ1-2; D perhaps matches TRBD1 (6 bases). The CDR3 runs to 14 residues. Germline CDR1 is SGHNT and CDR2 is YYREEE (reference sequence). Deletions cut 0 bases from V and 5 bases from J, with 11 bases between. The CDR3 coding sequence is TGTGCCAGCAGCTTGGACAGGGTGGGATATGGCTACACCTTC. It translates to CASSLDRVGYGYTF.

J is TRBJ1-5 and V is TRBV27, with D perhaps matching TRBD1 (5 bases). The V end lost 5 bases, the J end lost 0 bases, and 14 bases lay between the germline ends. The CDR3 extends over 16 amino acids. Germline V gives CDR1 MNHEY, CDR2 SMNVEV (reference sequence). As DNA, the CDR3 is TGTGCCAGCAGTCCAACCCAGGGTAATAGCAATCAGCCCCAGCATTTT. Translated: CASSPTQGNSNQPQHF.

The chain links TRBV20-1 to TRBJ1-1; no firm D call. Trimming pared 3 bases from V and 3 bases from J, leaving 5 bases between. Germline CDR1 DFQATT, CDR2 SNEGSKA (reference sequence). This CDR3 region has 11 residues. The CDR3 DNA is TGCAGTGCTAGCCTTTACACTGAAGCTTTCTTT. This translates into CSASLYTEAFF.

The chain links TRBV2 to TRBJ1-1; 7 nucleotides match TRBD1. The CDR3 totals 13 residues. The ends lost 6 bases at V and 5 bases at J; junction bases unmatched: 6. The germline V gene encodes CDR1 SNHLY and CDR2 FYNNEI. CDR3: CASRTDRETEAFF. In nucleotides, the CDR3 is TGTGCCAGCAGAACTGACAGGGAAACTGAAGCTTTCTTT.

This chain links TRBV27 with TRBJ1-1, with a possible D match to TRBD1 (6 bases). The CDR3 sequence is 15 residues long. CDR1 and CDR2 (germline): MNHEY, SMNVEV (reference sequence). V was shortened by 5 bases and J by 0 bases, with 13 bases between the two germline ends. CDR3 in amino acids: CASSKTGPMNTEAFF. DNA of the CDR3: TGTGCCAGCAGTAAAACAGGGCCCATGAACACTGAAGCTTTCTTT.

CDR3 amino acids: CASSRGTSGGYTF. CDR3 in DNA: TGTGCCAGCAGCCGAGGGACATCGGGGGGCTACACCTTC. The rearrangement joins TRBV3-1 (or the pseudogene TRBV3-2) to TRBJ1-2; D may be TRBD1 (6 bases). Trimming pared 4 bases from V and 8 bases from J, leaving 14 bases between. In germline, CDR1 is LGHDT, CDR2 YNNKEL (reference sequence). The CDR3 is 13 residues long.

The chain links TRBV30 to TRBJ1-2; no clear D. This CDR3 has 14 amino acids. CDR1 is GTSNPN, CDR2 SVGIG, per germline (reference sequence). Between the trimmed V and J ends, which lost 3 bases and 8 bases, there was a span of 19 bases. The CDR3 sequence: CAWRLEVPTGGYTF. CDR3 coding DNA: TGTGCCTGGAGGCTGGAGGTGCCCACTGGCGGCTACACCTTC.

The chain's CDR3 is CASRQERAAGGYTF. The CDR3 DNA reads as TGTGCCAGCAGACAGGAAAGGGCGGCCGGTGGCTACACCTTC. The chain employs TRBV9 and TRBJ1-2; maybe TRBD1 (5 bases). This CDR3 is 14 amino acids long. Germline assignment: CDR1 SGDLS and CDR2 YYNGEE. Trimming pared 5 bases from V and 7 bases from J, leaving 18 bases between.

This clone was recorded only once. J is TRBJ2-1 and V is TRBV4-1, with 11 nucleotides matching TRBD2. The germline V gene has CDR1 MGHRA and CDR2 YSYEKL. V lost 4 bases and J lost 5; bases outside the gene matches: 4. This CDR3 region has 15 residues. CDR3 loop: CASSPGLAVHNEQFF. CDR3 in DNA: TGCGCCAGCAGCCCGGGACTAGCGGTCCACAATGAGCAGTTCTTC.

The V gene is TRBV7-9, the J gene TRBJ1-2; D is uncertain. This CDR3 region has 12 residues. The V and J ends lost 0 bases and 10 bases respectively, with 9 bases between them. The V gene's germline CDR1 is SEHNR and CDR2 FQNEAQ (reference sequence). The CDR3 region has the DNA TGTGCCAGCAGCTTAGCTACAGACAACTACACCTTC. This translates into CASSLATDNYTF.

V and J are TRBV6-6 and TRBJ2-1, with 8 bases that match TRBD1. The CDR3 is 16 amino acids. The trim removed 7 bases at V and 8 bases at J, leaving 16 bases unmatched. Germline-derived CDR1 and CDR2 are MNHNY and SVGAGI (reference sequence). The CDR3 region is CASTDPGRGPLDEQFF. In nucleotides, the CDR3 is TGTGCCAGCACCGACCCGGGCAGGGGGCCTTTGGATGAGCAGTTCTTC.

This rearrangement joins TRBV7-6 to TRBJ1-1; a possible D gene is TRBD1 (5 bases). Per the germline V gene, CDR1 is SGHVS and CDR2 is FNYEAQ. The CDR3 length is 13 residues. The V and J ends lost 2 bases and 2 bases respectively, with 6 bases between them. Here the CDR3 reads CASSLRGNTEAFF. The CDR3 bases are TGTGCCAGCAGCTTAAGGGGAAACACTGAAGCTTTCTTT.

The CDR3 here is CASRISGGLHYGYTF. In DNA form, the CDR3 reads TGTGCCAGCAGAATTTCAGGGGGGCTTCATTATGGCTACACCTTC. The chain combines TRBV3-1 (or the pseudogene TRBV3-2) with TRBJ1-2; 7 nucleotides align to TRBD1. The CDR3 has 15 amino acids. Losses at the gene ends were 6 bases for V and 5 bases for J; bases not matched to a gene: 12. The germline gives CDR1 LGHDT, CDR2 YNNKEL (reference sequence).

The chain employs TRBV7-9 and TRBJ1-1, with D possibly being TRBD1 (5 bases). Germline V CDR1 and CDR2: SEHNR, FQNEAQ (reference sequence). V was clipped by 3 bases and J by 5 bases, with 13 bases between them. The CDR3 extends over 14 amino acids. CDR3 region: CASSLGGAGTEAFF. CDR3 nucleotide sequence: TGTGCCAGCAGCTTGGGAGGGGCTGGGACTGAAGCTTTCTTT.

The J gene is TRBJ1-2, the V gene TRBV5-5; 9 nucleotides align to TRBD1. The CDR3 loop spans 15 amino acids. Germline V gives CDR1 SGHKS, CDR2 YYEKEE (reference sequence). V trimming: 4 bases; J trimming: 4 bases; junction bases outside the gene matches: 8. CDR3 sequence: CASSQTGGVVYGYTF. The CDR3 region has the DNA TGTGCCAGCAGCCAAACAGGGGGCGTTGTCTATGGCTACACCTTC.

V and J are TRBV19 and TRBJ1-4, with a tentative D call TRBD1 (5 bases). Germline V gene data show CDR1 as LNHDA and CDR2 as SQIVND (reference sequence). The ends were cut back, 5 bases at V and 0 bases at J, with 13 bases in the middle. CDR3 size: 16 residues. The CDR3 DNA follows: TGTGCCAGTAGTTCGACAGCCATTGCAACTAATGAAAAACTGTTTTTT. Its translation is CASSSTAIATNEKLFF.